A single sample is the source of the 28 T cell receptor beta chains below, sequenced in a study of T cell responses to AZD1222 COVID-19 vaccine. Sequencing was performed with immunoSEQ multiplex PCR; in TCRdb, only in-frame clones are kept and a portion is missing. Of 100,000 to 150,000 clones listed, approximately 90% were seen once; the top ten hold 11%. The starting material was peripheral blood, obtained on day 0 of MenACWY control vaccination. These receptors were collected from an adult in good health.

The V call is TRBV5-6, the J call TRBJ1-2; D gene uncertain. Looked up from germline, CDR1 is SGHDT and CDR2 is YYEEEE. CDR3 length: 11 amino acids. Trimming stripped 0 bases from V and 12 bases from J, with 9 bases between. The CDR3 coding sequence is TGTGCCAGCAGCTTGGGGGTCACAGACACCTTC. Amino acid sequence: CASSLGVTDTF. Full variable domain (remainder filled in from reference TRBV5-6 and TRBJ1-2): DAGVTQSPTHLIKTRGQQVTLRCSPKSGHDTVSWYQQALGQGPQFIFQYYEEEERQRGNFPDRFSGHQFPNYSSELNVNALLLGDSALYLCASSLGVTDTFGSGTRLTVV.

V usage is TRBV19 and J usage is TRBJ1-2; the D gene is possibly TRBD1 (5 bases). This CDR3 has 12 amino acids. V was clipped by 3 bases and J by 8 bases, with 10 bases between them. The germline CDR1 and CDR2 sequences are LNHDA and SQIVND (reference sequence). CDR3 region: CASSIQGQGYTF. Here the CDR3 DNA reads TGTGCCAGTAGTATTCAGGGTCAAGGCTACACCTTC.

The chain couples TRBV2 to TRBJ1-2; 8 bases are a match to TRBD1. The CDR3 totals 16 residues. Trimming took 5 bases from V and 5 from J; bases not matched to a gene: 13. Germline CDR1 and CDR2: SNHLY and FYNNEI. CDR3 region: CASSITLPGTGYGYTF. The CDR3 nucleotides are TGTGCCAGCAGTATAACTCTCCCCGGGACAGGTTATGGCTACACCTTC.

The chain has TRBV19 and TRBJ1-2; 10 bases align to TRBD1. Germline CDR1 reads LNHDA; CDR2 reads SQIVND (reference sequence). The CDR3 runs to 16 residues. V trimming: 6 bases; J trimming: 2 bases; junction bases outside the gene matches: 9. The CDR3 region is CASRVGQGMRNYGYTF. The CDR3 DNA sequence: TGTGCCAGTAGAGTGGGACAGGGGATGAGGAACTATGGCTACACCTTC.

This chain uses TRBV6-5 with TRBJ2-1, with 10 bases lining up with TRBD2. The V segment lost 2 bases and the J segment 10 bases; nucleotides outside the gene matches: 2. Per germline, CDR1 MNHEY and CDR2 SVGAGI. The CDR3 has 13 amino acids. The CDR3, as DNA: TGTGCCAGCAGTTACCCGGGACTAGCGGAGCAGTTCTTC. It codes for CASSYPGLAEQFF.

V gene TRBV15 combines with J gene TRBJ2-7; 11 nucleotides agree with TRBD1. With V trimmed by 2 bases and J by 3 bases, 3 bases remained unmatched. Germline V lookup: CDR1 LNHNV, CDR2 YYDKDF (reference sequence). The CDR3 is made up of 15 amino acids. The CDR3 here is CATSRSGTGGYEQYF. The CDR3 DNA sequence: TGTGCCACCAGCAGATCCGGGACAGGGGGCTACGAGCAGTACTTC.

This clone was found once. The chain links TRBV19 to TRBJ2-2; 12 bases fit TRBD2. V shed 4 bases and J 0 bases; nucleotides not matched to a gene: 0. The CDR3 has 16 amino acids. Germline loops: CDR1 LNHDA, CDR2 SQIVND (reference sequence). The CDR3 loop is CASSTSGGANTGELFF. Here the CDR3 DNA reads TGTGCCAGTAGTACTAGCGGGGGGGCGAACACCGGGGAGCTGTTTTTT.

This chain links TRBV12-3 or TRBV12-4 with TRBJ2-2; D is ambiguous. Trimming removed 6 bases at V and 6 bases at J, with 8 bases between. The CDR3 has 12 residues. The CDR3 coding sequence is TGTGCCAGCAGAACCTACTCCGGGGAGCTGTTTTTT. Translating gives CASRTYSGELFF.

The chain combines TRBV7-3 with TRBJ2-6; no definite D call. Trimming removed 2 bases from V and 4 bases from J, with 15 bases in between. CDR3 length: 17 amino acids. CDR1 is SGHTA, CDR2 FQGTGA, per germline. The CDR3 protein is CASSLHGTLAGANVLTF. CDR3 DNA: TGTGCCAGCAGCTTACATGGCACTCTGGCCGGGGCCAACGTCCTGACTTTC. Complete variable domain (other parts from reference TRBV7-3 and TRBJ2-6): GAGVSQTPSNKVTEKGKYVELRCDPISGHTALYWYRQSLGQGPEFLIYFQGTGAADDSGLPNDRFFAVRPEGSVSTLKIQRTERGDSAVYLCASSLHGTLAGANVLTFGAGSRLTVL.

CDR3 region: CASSTLGTGAGYEQYF. The CDR3 nucleotides are TGTGCCAGTAGTACCCTAGGGACGGGAGCCGGCTACGAGCAGTACTTC. V gene TRBV19 combines with J gene TRBJ2-7, with D tentatively TRBD2 (6 bases). CDR1 LNHDA and CDR2 SQIVND come from the germline V gene (reference sequence). Trimming pared 4 bases from V and 3 bases from J, leaving 19 bases between. CDR3 length equals 16 residues.

The rearrangement joins TRBV7-9 to TRBJ2-2; TRBD2 agrees at 8 bases. CDR1 and CDR2 from the germline V gene are SEHNR and FQNEAQ (reference sequence). With 3 bases clipped from V and 4 bases from J, the junction kept 1 base outside the gene matches. This CDR3 region has 14 residues. The CDR3 is CASSLSGSTGELFF. CDR3 sequence (DNA): TGTGCCAGCAGCTTGAGCGGGAGCACCGGGGAGCTGTTTTTT.

V and J are TRBV6-4 and TRBJ2-3; 8 positions match TRBD2. The length of the CDR3 is 15 residues. The trim removed 4 bases at V and 0 bases at J, leaving 3 bases unmatched. Germline CDR1 and CDR2: MRHNA and SNTAGT. This CDR3 reads CASSGLAGSTDTQYF. CDR3 in DNA: TGTGCCAGCAGTGGGCTAGCGGGTAGCACAGATACGCAGTATTTT.

The chain links TRBV14 to TRBJ1-2, with D unresolved. This CDR3 contains 12 residues. Germline CDR1 SGHDN, CDR2 FVKESK. Trimming left V 0 bases short and J 3 bases short, with 2 bases between. The CDR3 sequence: CASSQEHYGYTF. The CDR3 region has the DNA TGTGCCAGCAGCCAAGAGCACTATGGCTACACCTTC.

The chain has TRBV9 and TRBJ2-7; D is perhaps TRBD1 (6 bases). CDR1 and CDR2 from the germline V gene are SGDLS and YYNGEE. Trimming pared 4 bases from V and 7 bases from J, leaving 12 bases between. The CDR3 loop spans 12 amino acids. The CDR3 loop is CASSRRTGEQYF. CDR3 DNA sequence: TGTGCCAGCAGCCGGCGTACAGGGGAGCAGTACTTC.

This chain uses TRBV5-1 with TRBJ2-7; TRBD2 aligns across 10 bases. Per the germline V gene, CDR1 is SGHRS and CDR2 is YFSETQ. Trimming cost V 4 bases and J 2 bases; bases outside gene matches: 3. The CDR3 extends over 14 amino acids. CDR3: CASSPGTSAYEQYF. The CDR3 region has the DNA TGCGCCAGCAGCCCCGGGACTAGCGCCTACGAGCAGTACTTC.

A note on this clone: The germline gene is not matched at one end of the junction; a read error may be the cause. The V gene is TRBV5-6, the J gene TRBJ2-2, with D possibly being TRBD2 (6 bases). CDR1 is SGHDT and CDR2 is YYEEEE in the germline V gene. This CDR3 spans 15 amino acids. CDR3 coding DNA: TGTGCCAGCAGCTTGTTGGGCGGGAACTCCGGGGAGCTGTTTTTT. Translated, it gives CASSLLGGNSGELFF.

V is TRBV27 and J is TRBJ2-5; TRBD1 matches at 9 bases. Germline V gives CDR1 MNHEY, CDR2 SMNVEV (reference sequence). V trimming: 5 bases; J trimming: 5 bases; junction bases outside the gene matches: 6. The CDR3 is made up of 14 amino acids. CDR3: CASSPGQGRETQYF. For the CDR3, the DNA is TGTGCCAGCAGTCCAGGACAGGGGAGGGAGACCCAGTACTTC.

There are a few counts of this clone. The chain couples TRBV7-9 to TRBJ1-4, with D perhaps matching TRBD1 (5 bases). This CDR3 has 15 amino acids. V lost 4 bases and J 8 bases, leaving 17 bases between the germline ends. Germline-derived CDR1 and CDR2 are SEHNR and FQNEAQ (reference sequence). CDR3 DNA sequence: TGTGCCAGCAGCTCTTCCCCGGGGACTGTAGAAAAACTGTTTTTT. Translation gives CASSSSPGTVEKLFF. Together with reference TRBV7-9 and TRBJ1-4, the CDR3 gives the full variable domain: DTGVSQNPRHKITKRGQNVTFRCDPISEHNRLYWYRQTLGQGPEFLTYFQNEAQLEKSRLLSDRFSAERPKGSFSTLEIQRTEQGDSAMYLCASSSSPGTVEKLFFGSGTQLSVL.

The chain couples TRBV15 to TRBJ2-1, with 7 bases matching TRBD2. CDR1 is LNHNV and CDR2 is YYDKDF in the germline V gene (reference sequence). The V gene end was trimmed by 0 bases and the J gene end by 15 bases; junction bases not matched to a gene: 8. This CDR3 spans 13 amino acids. This chain's CDR3 is CATSRDTAGILFF. The CDR3 DNA reads as TGTGCCACCAGCAGAGATACAGCGGGAATCCTGTTCTTC.

This chain joins TRBV5-4 and TRBJ1-1, with D hard to call. The length of the CDR3 is 12 residues. Germline V CDR1 and CDR2: SGHNT, YYREEE (reference sequence). Trimming took 3 bases from V and 6 from J, leaving 9 bases between them. The CDR3 DNA reads TGTGCCAGCAGCTCGGACGCAGCTGAAGCTTTCTTT. Translated, it gives CASSSDAAEAFF.

This chain links TRBV5-1 with TRBJ2-7; 8 bases are shared with TRBD1. V was clipped by 6 bases and J by 7 bases; unmatched bases: 15. The CDR3 runs 15 residues. Germline V CDR1 and CDR2: SGHRS, YFSETQ. The CDR3 loop reads CASNYAGGTAWEQYF. In DNA form, the CDR3 reads TGCGCCAGCAACTACGCAGGGGGCACCGCCTGGGAGCAGTACTTC.

The gene calls are TRBV28 and TRBJ2-7; 8 bases map to TRBD2. The V segment lost 4 bases and the J segment 5 bases; nucleotides outside the gene matches: 7. Germline V lookup: CDR1 MDHEN, CDR2 SYDVKM. The CDR3 is 14 amino acids. The CDR3 nucleotides are TGTGCCAGCAGTTATGAGCGGGAGAGGAACGAGCAGTACTTC. Translation gives CASSYERERNEQYF.

This clone was detected once. The V call is TRBV19, the J call TRBJ2-1; 7 positions match TRBD2. The ends lost 3 bases at V and 12 bases at J; junction bases unmatched: 8. CDR3 length: 13 amino acids. Germline loops: CDR1 LNHDA, CDR2 SQIVND (reference sequence). CDR3 nucleotides: TGTGCCAGTAGTATCCGGGGACTAAATATGCAGTTCTTC. Protein: CASSIRGLNMQFF.

The rearrangement joins TRBV19 to TRBJ1-5, with TRBD1 matching over 7 bases. The CDR3 consists of 15 residues. V gave up 8 bases and J gave up 0 bases; unmatched junction bases: 7. The germline V gene encodes CDR1 LNHDA and CDR2 SQIVND (reference sequence). The CDR3 loop is CASGGTDFSNQPQHF. The CDR3 bases are TGTGCCAGTGGTGGGACAGATTTTAGCAATCAGCCCCAGCATTTT.

V usage is TRBV7-3 and J usage is TRBJ2-2; D remains ambiguous. The CDR3 runs 13 residues. The ends were cut back, 5 bases at V and 1 base at J, with 5 bases in the middle. Germline V CDR1 and CDR2: SGHTA, FQGTGA. CDR3 in amino acids: CASSPLNTGELFF. DNA for the CDR3: TGTGCCAGCAGCCCCCTGAACACCGGGGAGCTGTTTTTT.

The chain joins TRBV3-1 (or the pseudogene TRBV3-2) to TRBJ1-6; D possibly corresponds to TRBD1 (6 bases). Germline loops: CDR1 LGHDT, CDR2 YNNKEL (reference sequence). The CDR3 runs to 16 residues. Trimming stripped 2 bases from V and 6 bases from J, with 14 bases between. In DNA form, the CDR3 reads TGTGCCAGCAGCCAATACCCTGGGACAACTAATTCACCCCTCCACTTT. Translated, it gives CASSQYPGTTNSPLHF.

CDR3 loop: CASSSGTGATGELFF. The CDR3 region has the DNA TGTGCCAGTTCGTCCGGGACAGGGGCCACCGGGGAGCTGTTTTTT. V is TRBV19 and J is TRBJ2-2, with TRBD1 matching over 10 bases. Germline values: CDR1 LNHDA, CDR2 SQIVND (reference sequence). The CDR3 has 15 amino acids. J lost 4 bases, V lost 8 bases, and 7 bases had no gene match.

V is TRBV5-6 and J is TRBJ2-3; 9 bases are a match to TRBD1. The V and J ends lost 1 base and 4 bases, in that order; junction bases with no gene match: 16. The CDR3 sequence is 19 residues long. Looked up from germline, CDR1 is SGHDT and CDR2 is YYEEEE. The chain's CDR3 is CASSLRVGTGLVASDTQYF. The CDR3 DNA reads TGTGCCAGCAGCTTGAGGGTAGGGACAGGGCTCGTTGCTTCAGATACGCAGTATTTT.